This T cell receptor beta chain is from a study of blood T cell repertoires in COVID-19. Whole-study context: The origin of the acute and convalescent COVID-19 samples was the United States, Italy and Spain.

In the study's own analysis: Amplifying reference gene primers gave estimates of nucleated cell counts. This table comes from immunoSEQ multiplex PCR, and its TCRdb copy is limited to in-frame clones, with some not included. The D gene and trimming were derived from the DNA, and the V and J assignments and clone size from that table. The table records some 200,000 clones, about 79% of them present only once. Sequencing used peripheral blood. This TCR was sampled from a human donor in a cohort sampled during active COVID-19.

The CDR3 region is CSVGQGAEKLFF. CDR3 bases: TGCAGCGTTGGGCAGGGGGCAGAAAAACTGTTTTTT. The chain recombines TRBV29-1 with TRBJ1-4, with TRBD1 matching over 8 bases. V trimming: 4 bases; J trimming: 8 bases; junction bases outside the gene matches: 3. This CDR3 region has 12 residues. The germline gives CDR1 SQVTM, CDR2 ANQGSEA. The full variable domain, with the rest looked up from reference TRBV29-1 and TRBJ1-4, is SAVISQKPSRDICQRGTSLTIQCQVDSQVTMMFWYRQQPGQSLTLIATANQGSEATYESGFVIDKFPISRPNLTFSTLTVSNMSPEDSSIYLCSVGQGAEKLFFGSGTQLSVL.